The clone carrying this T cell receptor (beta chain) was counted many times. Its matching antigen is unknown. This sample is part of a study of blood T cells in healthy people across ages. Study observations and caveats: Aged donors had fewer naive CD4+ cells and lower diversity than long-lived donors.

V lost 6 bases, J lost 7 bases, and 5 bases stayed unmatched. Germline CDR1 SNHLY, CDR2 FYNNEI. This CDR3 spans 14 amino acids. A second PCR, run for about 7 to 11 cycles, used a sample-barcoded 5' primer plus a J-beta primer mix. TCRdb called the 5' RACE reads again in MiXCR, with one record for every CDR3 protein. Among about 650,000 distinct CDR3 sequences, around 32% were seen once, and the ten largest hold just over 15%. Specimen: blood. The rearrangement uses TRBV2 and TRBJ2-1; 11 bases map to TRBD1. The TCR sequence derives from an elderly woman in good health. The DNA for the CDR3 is TGTGCCAGCAGCGCGGGACAGGGGGTAAATGAGCAGTTCTTC. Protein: CASSAGQGVNEQFF.